Each of the 4 T cell receptor beta chains below was sequenced from the same sample in a study of T cells after posttransplantation cyclophosphamide. The protocol was immunoSEQ multiplex PCR, while the TCRdb copy is restricted to in-frame clones and leaves out a portion. The sample presents more than 9,500 clones, none singletons. The sample taken for sequencing was PBMCs. These receptors were taken from a woman between 40 and 55 years old in good health, CMV-negative, and a related stem cell transplant donor.

This clone has ten or more counts. This chain joins TRBV18 and TRBJ1-2; D ambiguous. The length of the CDR3 is 15 residues. Per germline, CDR1 KGHSH and CDR2 LQKENI. V lost 1 base to trimming and J lost 5 bases, with 14 bases between them. The DNA of the CDR3 is TGTGCCAGCTCACCACGACCCCAGGAGTTTTATGGCTACACCTTC. Translation gives CASSPRPQEFYGYTF.

This clone was counted many times. The V and J genes are TRBV7-3 and TRBJ1-2; TRBD1 matches at 7 bases. CDR1 SGHTA and CDR2 FQGTGA come from the germline V gene. Losses at the gene ends were 3 bases for V and 10 bases for J; bases not matched to a gene: 8. This CDR3 contains 13 residues. The DNA for the CDR3 is TGTGCCAGCAGCTTTACAGGGGAAGGGATCTACACCTTC. This codes for CASSFTGEGIYTF.

This clone came up many times. The V and J genes are TRBV15 and TRBJ2-1; D call uncertain. The CDR3 runs 15 residues. V was clipped by 0 bases and J by 9 bases, with 15 bases between them. CDR1 and CDR2 from the germline V gene are LNHNV and YYDKDF (reference sequence). As DNA, the CDR3 is TGTGCCACCAGCAGAGAAACGACCCCGGAGCGTGAGCAGTTCTTC. This gives the protein CATSRETTPEREQFF.

In this sample, this clone turned up many times. The genes are TRBV9 and TRBJ2-1; no clear D. This CDR3 has 15 residues. Germline V lookup: CDR1 SGDLS, CDR2 YYNGEE. Trimming took 0 bases from V and 0 from J, leaving 7 bases between them. CDR3 protein: CASSVGRASYNEQFF. CDR3 in DNA: TGTGCCAGCAGCGTAGGCCGAGCCTCCTACAATGAGCAGTTCTTC. The full variable domain, in which reference TRBV9 and TRBJ2-1 provide the parts outside the CDR3, is DSGVTQTPKHLITATGQRVTLRCSPRSGDLSVYWYQQSLDQGLQFLIQYYNGEERAKGNILERFSAQQFPDLHSELNLSSLELGDSALYFCASSVGRASYNEQFFGPGTRLTVL.